These 2 T cell receptor beta chains share one sample of origin, sequenced in a study of cytomegalovirus exposure and HLA in healthy donors. Primers included in the PCR were 60 Vbeta and 13 Jbeta primers. Produced via immunoSEQ multiplex PCR; TCRdb's table is partial and in-frame only. The sample holds about 140,000 clones, 60% to 85% seen once. The specimen was PBMCs. The receptors come from a male donor in good health and CMV-seronegative.

The gene calls are TRBV29-1 and TRBJ2-2, with 9 bases lining up with TRBD1. The germline V gene encodes CDR1 SQVTM and CDR2 ANQGSEA. The J segment lost 4 bases and the V segment lost 6 bases, leaving 6 bases of the junction unmatched. The CDR3 totals 14 residues. The CDR3 region has the DNA TGCAGCGTGCCCGGGACAGGGAGCACCGGGGAGCTGTTTTTT. It translates to CSVPGTGSTGELFF.

J is TRBJ1-1 and V is TRBV19; TRBD1 might be the D (5 bases). The CDR3 is made up of 15 amino acids. Germline V lookup: CDR1 LNHDA, CDR2 SQIVND (reference sequence). V dropped 5 bases and J dropped 1 base, with 14 bases sitting between them. The CDR3 loop reads CASSPRGGENTEAFF. In DNA form, the CDR3 reads TGTGCCAGTAGTCCACGGGGAGGGGAGAACACTGAAGCTTTCTTT.